A selection of T cell receptor beta chains follows, all from one sample in a study of cytomegalovirus exposure and HLA in healthy donors. Sequencing was performed with immunoSEQ multiplex PCR; in TCRdb, only in-frame clones are kept and a portion is missing. The sample consists of approximately 44,000 clones, 81% of them appearing once. Sequencing was done on a sample of PBMCs. The source of these receptors is a man aged 50 to 60 in good health and CMV-seronegative. Both conserved end residues are part of each CDR3.

>TRBV6-5|TRBJ2-7|14
CASSYSVTGGEQYF
>TRBV5-1|TRBJ2-2|15
CASSSQGANTGELFF
>TRBV9|TRBJ1-2|15
CASSPWDRANYGYTF
>TRBV18|TRBJ2-7|12
CASSQQEGEQYF
>TRBV6-1|TRBJ1-4|14
CTTRKGQGDEKLFF
>TRBV25-1|TRBJ2-1|16
CASSEGGLAGGDEQFF
>TRBV5-5|TRBJ2-7|15
CASSLSGGGLYEQYF
>TRBV4-3|TRBJ1-2|14
CASSQESPRGPRTF
>TRBV5-6|TRBJ1-3|13
CASSWGQGNTIYF
>TRBV12-5|TRBJ2-2|17
CASGLVELRTGTGELFF
>TRBV5-1|TRBJ2-5|16
CASSLMQGAQQETQYF
>TRBV4-3|.|17
CASNTRGVGQVTYEQYF
>TRBV7-8|TRBJ2-2|17
CASSLLLGRVGTGELFF
>TRBV7-2|TRBJ1-2|12
CASSTRTGSNTF
>TRBV27|TRBJ1-2|13
CASSFGGINGYTF
>TRBV7-9|TRBJ2-5|15
CASSSLSGSGETQYF
>TRBV29-1|TRBJ1-5|13
CSVRGVLNQPQHF
>TRBV6-5|TRBJ1-1|14
CATCQNGNEATAFF
>TRBV28|TRBJ2-2|14
CASINRDNTGELFF
>TRBV6-1|TRBJ2-1|14
CASRSSGGAFEQFF
>TRBV7-9|TRBJ2-2|16
CASSPYRGENTGELFF
>TRBV6-5|TRBJ1-3|16
CASSSPGSLGGNTIYF
>TRBV7-9|TRBJ2-3|16
CASSRKGGGQLDTQYF
>TRBV27|TRBJ2-6|16
CASSLWGGPGANVLTF
>TRBV4-1|TRBJ1-1|13
CASSQVRVTEAFF
>TRBV6-1|TRBJ1-1|14
CASSTGPPKIEAFF
>TRBV5-1|TRBJ1-1|17
CASSYGTQGAMNTEAFF
>TRBV19|TRBJ1-5|16
CASSIVPGYSNQPQHF
>TRBV7-2|TRBJ1-1|14
CASSLRQGSPEAFF
>TRBV9|TRBJ2-3|17
CASSVDGLAGSADTQYF
>TRBV9|TRBJ2-3|16
CASSAGTTSSTDTQYF
>TRBV7-3|TRBJ1-1|16
CASSPGAGQLNTEAFF
>TRBV18|TRBJ1-1|15
CASSPAGGRLTEAFF
>TRBV2|TRBJ1-4|15
CASSLGLAPNEKLFF
>TRBV9|TRBJ2-5|13
CASSVGGFETQYF
>TRBV7-2|TRBJ2-7|14
CASSPPDRVVEQYF
>TRBV9|TRBJ2-1|17
CASSDDRGAIGWNEQFF
>TRBV20-1|TRBJ2-7|10
CSALRQEQYF
>TRBV7-7|TRBJ2-1|15
CASSPLAGGIAEQFF
>TRBV10-3|TRBJ2-1|13
CAISQDTNNEQFF
>TRBV5-1|TRBJ2-7|15
CASSLDYRGRYEQYF
>TRBV29-1|TRBJ1-5|16
CSVPGRHTESNQPQHF
>TRBV28|TRBJ2-3|16
CASSSGGLAGIDTQYF
>TRBV2|TRBJ2-7|14
CASSDRASSYEQYF
>TRBV9|TRBJ2-3|15
CASSAILLAGDTQYF
>TRBV30|TRBJ1-2|13
CAWRSEGGYGYTF
>TRBV15|TRBJ2-1|13
CATSTILEREQFF
>TRBV4-1|TRBJ2-4|16
CASSQEARGYKNIQYF
>TRBV4-1|TRBJ2-7|12
CASSQEVGEQYF